These 15 T cell receptor beta chains share one sample of origin, sequenced in a study of cytomegalovirus exposure and HLA in healthy donors. In the PCR, 60 Vbeta and 13 Jbeta primers were used. The assay was immunoSEQ multiplex PCR, and TCRdb's table has in-frame clones only and misses some. The table has 130,000 or so clones, approximately 80% seen once; the top ten hold 1.8%. Sequencing used PBMCs. All receptors derive from a man aged 18-30 years in good health and CMV-seronegative.

This chain uses TRBV29-1 with TRBJ1-3; a possible D gene is TRBD1 (6 bases). V gave up 7 bases and J gave up 3 bases, with 16 bases separating them. Germline V gives CDR1 SQVTM, CDR2 ANQGSEA. The CDR3 consists of 14 residues. This chain's CDR3 is CSGQAGDGGNTIYF. The CDR3 DNA sequence: TGCAGCGGACAGGCGGGGGACGGTGGAAACACCATATATTTT.

V and J are TRBV5-1 and TRBJ1-4, with D uncertain. V was clipped by 1 base and J by 3 bases, with 7 bases between them. Germline CDR1 is SGHRS and CDR2 is YFSETQ. The CDR3 loop spans 14 amino acids. The CDR3 region has the DNA TGCGCCAGCAGCTTGTCCTCAGCTAATGAAAAACTGTTTTTT. Translation gives CASSLSSANEKLFF.

The gene calls are TRBV2 and TRBJ1-2; 10 nucleotides line up with TRBD1. The germline V gene encodes CDR1 SNHLY and CDR2 FYNNEI. The CDR3 totals 14 residues. V shed 7 bases, J shed 2 bases, and the junction held 4 bases outside the gene matches. CDR3 sequence: CASNGGQGNYGYTF. In DNA form, the CDR3 reads TGTGCCAGCAACGGGGGACAGGGGAACTATGGCTACACCTTC.

This chain joins TRBV6-5 and TRBJ2-7, with a tentative D call TRBD1 (6 bases). The germline gives CDR1 MNHEY, CDR2 SVGAGI. The CDR3 extends over 13 amino acids. Trimming pared 5 bases from V and 4 bases from J, leaving 12 bases between. The CDR3 here is CASSVGHVYEQYF. CDR3 bases: TGTGCCAGCAGTGTGGGACACGTTTACGAGCAGTACTTC.

V usage is TRBV7-2 and J usage is TRBJ2-5; 12 bases map to TRBD2. This CDR3 comprises 16 residues. V was pared by 7 bases and J by 6 bases, with 12 bases of the junction left unmatched. The V gene's germline CDR1 is SGHTA and CDR2 FQGNSA. CDR3 in DNA: TGTGCCAGCACCAAAACACCTAGCGGGGGGGCGAAGACCCAGTACTTC. It translates to CASTKTPSGGAKTQYF.

This clone was detected once. The CDR3 protein is CASSRQGSTDTQYF. In nucleotides, the CDR3 is TGTGCCAGCAGTCGGCAGGGTAGCACAGATACGCAGTATTTT. The rearrangement uses TRBV2 and TRBJ2-3; a possible D gene is TRBD1 (5 bases). V was clipped by 5 bases and J by 0 bases, with 9 bases between them. CDR1 and CDR2 from the germline V gene are SNHLY and FYNNEI. The CDR3 totals 14 residues.

This sequence joins TRBV11-2 and TRBJ1-6; the D gene is possibly TRBD1 (6 bases). Trimming removed 1 base from V and 5 bases from J, with 9 bases in between. This CDR3 has 15 residues. Looked up from germline, CDR1 is SGHAT and CDR2 is FQNNGV. DNA for the CDR3: TGTGCCAGCAGCTTAGGACCAGGGGATAATTCACCCCTCCACTTT. Its translation: CASSLGPGDNSPLHF.

V and J are TRBV5-1 and TRBJ2-7, with TRBD1 matching 9 bases. The germline gives CDR1 SGHRS, CDR2 YFSETQ. V trimming: 4 bases; J trimming: 2 bases; junction bases outside the gene matches: 4. This CDR3 is 14 amino acids long. DNA for the CDR3: TGCGCCAGCAGCGCGACAGGGGGGCCCTACGAGCAGTACTTC. Protein sequence: CASSATGGPYEQYF.

This rearrangement joins TRBV7-3 to TRBJ2-3; 9 bases align to TRBD1. Trimming cost V 5 bases and J 0 bases; bases outside gene matches: 6. The CDR3 loop spans 16 amino acids. Germline V CDR1 and CDR2: SGHTA, FQGTGA. The DNA for the CDR3 is TGTGCCAGCAGCCGCGGGACAGGGCCTAGCACAGATACGCAGTATTTT. As protein: CASSRGTGPSTDTQYF. Supplemented by reference TRBV7-3 and TRBJ2-3, the full variable domain reads GAGVSQTPSNKVTEKGKYVELRCDPISGHTALYWYRQSLGQGPEFLIYFQGTGAADDSGLPNDRFFAVRPEGSVSTLKIQRTERGDSAVYLCASSRGTGPSTDTQYFGPGTRLTVL.

The chain couples TRBV29-1 to TRBJ2-1; a possible D gene is TRBD2 (7 bases). Trimming took 6 bases from V and 0 from J, leaving 15 bases between them. CDR3 length equals 15 residues. Germline CDR1 and CDR2: SQVTM and ANQGSEA. The CDR3, as DNA: TGCAGCGTGGCTCGGGGGGCTAGCTCCTACAATGAGCAGTTCTTC. It specifies CSVARGASSYNEQFF.

In nucleotides, the CDR3 is TGTGCCAGCAGCTTGGCCGCGGGGCCCGGGGCCAACGTCCTGACTTTC. Protein: CASSLAAGPGANVLTF. This chain joins TRBV5-5 and TRBJ2-6, with D possibly matching TRBD2 (6 bases). Germline V gene lookup returns CDR1 SGHKS and CDR2 YYEKEE (reference sequence). The CDR3 has 16 amino acids. The V gene lost 0 bases and the J gene lost 4 bases, with 11 bases spanning the gap.

The chain is built from TRBV2 and TRBJ1-2, with 7 nucleotides matching TRBD1. Trimming removed 1 base from V and 6 bases from J; junction bases left unmatched: 8. Germline loops: CDR1 SNHLY, CDR2 FYNNEI. The length of the CDR3 is 15 residues. CDR3 coding DNA: TGTGCCAGCAGTGAAGAGGACAGGCCCCTCGATGGCTACACCTTC. Its translation is CASSEEDRPLDGYTF. Supplemented by reference TRBV2 and TRBJ1-2, the full variable domain reads EPEVTQTPSHQVTQMGQEVILRCVPISNHLYFYWYRQILGQKVEFLVSFYNNEISEKSEIFDDQFSVERPDGSNFTLKIRSTKLEDSAMYFCASSEEDRPLDGYTFGSGTRLTVV.

This clone was recorded once. CDR3 residues: CASSYWGGTEAFF. Written as DNA, the CDR3 is TGTGCCAGCAGTTACTGGGGGGGCACTGAAGCTTTCTTT. V and J are TRBV6-6 and TRBJ1-1; TRBD1 might be the D (5 bases). The length of the CDR3 is 13 residues. The germline gives CDR1 MNHNY, CDR2 SVGAGI (reference sequence). The V gene lost 1 base and the J gene lost 4 bases, with 7 bases spanning the gap.

This clone occurred a few times. This chain joins TRBV4-2 and TRBJ1-6; 8 bases are shared with TRBD1. Per germline, CDR1 LGHNA and CDR2 YNFKEQ. CDR3 length: 16 amino acids. V trimming: 6 bases; J trimming: 0 bases; junction bases outside the gene matches: 4. Written as DNA, the CDR3 is TGTGCCAGCAGTACAGGGGGGACCTCCTATAATTCACCCCTCCACTTT. Translated, it gives CASSTGGTSYNSPLHF.

The V and J genes are TRBV7-9 and TRBJ1-2; tentative D call: TRBD1 (6 bases). This CDR3 has 12 amino acids. V was trimmed by 3 bases and J by 6 bases, leaving 8 bases between them. In germline, CDR1 is SEHNR, CDR2 FQNEAQ (reference sequence). CDR3 DNA: TGTGCCAGCAGCTTCGGACAGCATGGCTACACCTTC. Translation gives CASSFGQHGYTF. Drawing the rest from reference TRBV7-9 and TRBJ1-2, the complete variable domain is DTGVSQNPRHKITKRGQNVTFRCDPISEHNRLYWYRQTLGQGPEFLTYFQNEAQLEKSRLLSDRFSAERPKGSFSTLEIQRTEQGDSAMYLCASSFGQHGYTFGSGTRLTVV.